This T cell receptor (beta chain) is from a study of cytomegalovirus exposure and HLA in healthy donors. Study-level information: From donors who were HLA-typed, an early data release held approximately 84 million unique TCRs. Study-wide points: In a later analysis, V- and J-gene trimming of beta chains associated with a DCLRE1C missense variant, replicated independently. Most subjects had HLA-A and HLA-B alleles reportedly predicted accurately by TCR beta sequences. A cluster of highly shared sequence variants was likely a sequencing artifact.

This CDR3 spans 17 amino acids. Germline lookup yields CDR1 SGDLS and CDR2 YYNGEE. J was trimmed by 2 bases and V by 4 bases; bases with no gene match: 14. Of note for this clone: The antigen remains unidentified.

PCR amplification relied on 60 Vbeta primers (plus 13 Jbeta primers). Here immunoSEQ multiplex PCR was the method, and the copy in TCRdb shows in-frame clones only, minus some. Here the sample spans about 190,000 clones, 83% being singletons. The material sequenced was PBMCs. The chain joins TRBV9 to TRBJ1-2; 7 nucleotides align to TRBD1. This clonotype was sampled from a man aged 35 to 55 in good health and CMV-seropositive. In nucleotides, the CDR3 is TGTGCCAGCAGCCCCAAGTCAGGGGGTTTTTCGAACTATGGCTACACCTTC. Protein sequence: CASSPKSGGFSNYGYTF.